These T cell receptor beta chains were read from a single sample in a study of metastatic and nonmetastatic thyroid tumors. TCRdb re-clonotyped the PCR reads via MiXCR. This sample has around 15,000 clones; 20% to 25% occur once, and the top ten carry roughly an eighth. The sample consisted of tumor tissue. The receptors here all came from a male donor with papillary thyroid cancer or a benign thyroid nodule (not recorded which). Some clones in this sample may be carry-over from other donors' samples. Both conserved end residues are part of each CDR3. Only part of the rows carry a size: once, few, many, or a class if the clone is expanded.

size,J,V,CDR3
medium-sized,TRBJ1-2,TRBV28,CASSDSGVVYGYTF
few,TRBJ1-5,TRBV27,CASSRRGHSNQPHYF
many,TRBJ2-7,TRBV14,CASSQGGRVNEQYF
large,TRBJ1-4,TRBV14,CASSRPGGGSNEKLFF
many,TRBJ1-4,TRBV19,CASSIRTDNNEKLFF
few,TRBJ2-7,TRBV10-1,CASSGKGVDKQYF
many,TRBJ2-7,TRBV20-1,CSARTASSYEQYF
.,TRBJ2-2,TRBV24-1,CATSDLQTTGRTGELFF
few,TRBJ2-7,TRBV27,CASTPVWREGYEQYF
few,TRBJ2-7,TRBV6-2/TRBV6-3,CASSYSGPETYEKYF
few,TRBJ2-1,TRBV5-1,CASSPGTSGAYNEQFF
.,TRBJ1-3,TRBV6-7,CASSWLNTIYF
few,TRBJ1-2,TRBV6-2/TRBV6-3,CASSGTSNYGYTF
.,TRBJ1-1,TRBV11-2,CASSLVVLKRTGEAFF
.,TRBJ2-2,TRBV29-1,CSFDRESVTGELFF
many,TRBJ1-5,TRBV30,CAWSAGRNQPQHF
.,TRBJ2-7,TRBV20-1,CSAPGLTVSYEHYF
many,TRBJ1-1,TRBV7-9,CASAHMGTEAFF
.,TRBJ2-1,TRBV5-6,CASSFGPINEQFF
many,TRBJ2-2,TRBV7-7,CASSYASHPDTGELFF
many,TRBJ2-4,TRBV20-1,CSADGTSGSGYIQYF
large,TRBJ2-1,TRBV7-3,CASSLTCSSGGPYNEQFF